The 14 T cell receptor beta chains presented below share a single source sample, sequenced in a study of blood T cell repertoires in COVID-19. Here immunoSEQ multiplex PCR was the method, and the copy in TCRdb shows in-frame clones only, minus some. The profile shows fewer than 130,000 clones, 65% to 80% of them singletons. The sequenced sample consisted of peripheral blood. These receptors originate from an older man with active or convalescent COVID-19.

The chain carries TRBV3-1 (or the pseudogene TRBV3-2) and TRBJ1-1, with no clear D. Germline values: CDR1 LGHDT, CDR2 YNNKEL (reference sequence). This CDR3 has 12 amino acids. V lost 4 bases and J lost 11, with 14 bases in between. The chain's CDR3 is CASSPRGRMAFF. In DNA form, the CDR3 reads TGTGCCAGCAGCCCCCGGGGTAGAATGGCTTTCTTT.

V usage is TRBV5-1 and J usage is TRBJ1-5; 7 bases line up with TRBD1. Per the germline V gene, CDR1 is SGHRS and CDR2 is YFSETQ. This CDR3 comprises 15 residues. Trimming took 4 bases from V and 0 from J; bases not matched to a gene: 4. This CDR3 is CASSPGQYSNQPQHF. The CDR3 DNA reads TGCGCCAGCAGCCCGGGACAGTATAGCAATCAGCCCCAGCATTTT.

The table lists this clone with a count of one. The gene calls are TRBV29-1 and TRBJ2-2; D is possibly TRBD2 (5 bases). The CDR3 sequence is 14 residues long. The germline gives CDR1 SQVTM, CDR2 ANQGSEA. Trimming left V 5 bases short and J 1 base short, with 11 bases between. CDR3 loop: CSVRGPWNTGELFF. The CDR3 DNA reads as TGCAGCGTTAGAGGGCCTTGGAACACCGGGGAGCTGTTTTTT.

This clone was seen a few times. The chain is built from TRBV3-1 (or the pseudogene TRBV3-2) and TRBJ1-1; D may be TRBD1 (6 bases). The CDR3 loop spans 16 amino acids. V lost 1 base and J 1 base, leaving 13 bases between the germline ends. Germline values: CDR1 LGHDT, CDR2 YNNKEL (reference sequence). The CDR3 is CASSQGVQGRNTEAFF. In nucleotides, the CDR3 is TGTGCCAGCAGCCAAGGAGTACAGGGACGGAACACTGAAGCTTTCTTT.

The chain has TRBV5-1 and TRBJ2-2; TRBD2 agrees at 8 bases. The V segment lost 6 bases and the J segment 0 bases; nucleotides outside the gene matches: 4. This CDR3 spans 15 amino acids. CDR1 and CDR2 (germline): SGHRS, YFSETQ. The CDR3 reads CASTLGGANTGELFF. As DNA, the CDR3 is TGCGCCAGCACTCTCGGGGGGGCGAACACCGGGGAGCTGTTTTTT.

The chain uses TRBV28 and TRBJ1-2; no definite D call. The CDR3 sequence is 12 residues long. The germline V gene encodes CDR1 MDHEN and CDR2 SYDVKM. Trimming removed 3 bases at V and 5 bases at J, with 7 bases between. CDR3 sequence (DNA): TGTGCCAGCAGTTTTGTAACTTATGGCTACACCTTC. Translating gives CASSFVTYGYTF.

This clone showed up just once. The gene calls are TRBV28 and TRBJ1-5; D is undetermined. Trimming took 3 bases from V and 2 from J, leaving 11 bases between them. Germline V gene sequence: CDR1 MDHEN, CDR2 SYDVKM. CDR3 length equals 15 residues. Here the CDR3 reads CASSFGSLRNQPQHF. CDR3 in DNA: TGTGCCAGCAGTTTTGGGAGTTTACGCAATCAGCCCCAGCATTTT.

The rearrangement joins TRBV28 to TRBJ2-7, with a possible D match to TRBD1 (5 bases). This CDR3 spans 11 amino acids. Between the trimmed V and J ends, which lost 6 bases and 7 bases, there was a span of 10 bases. Germline V lookup: CDR1 MDHEN, CDR2 SYDVKM. CDR3 loop: CASSSRVEQYF. CDR3 DNA: TGTGCCAGCAGCTCCAGGGTTGAGCAGTACTTC.

The CDR3 DNA reads TGCGCCAGCAGCCCCCTAACGACGGGTCACAATGAGCAGTTCTTC. Amino acid sequence: CASSPLTTGHNEQFF. The chain combines TRBV4-1 with TRBJ2-1; D gene uncertain. Germline loops: CDR1 MGHRA, CDR2 YSYEKL. This CDR3 is 15 amino acids long. Trimming shortened V by 4 bases and J by 5 bases, and 15 bases separated the two germline ends.

The chain employs TRBV10-2 and TRBJ2-7; maybe TRBD2 (7 bases). This CDR3 contains 14 residues. CDR1 WSHSY and CDR2 SAAADI come from the germline V gene. The V end lost 9 bases, the J end lost 6 bases, and 21 bases lay between the germline ends. CDR3 bases: TGCGCCAGTTTCGAGGGAGGGGGATCCCGCGAGCAGTACTTC. As protein: CASFEGGGSREQYF.

This clone was observed a single time. This sequence joins TRBV10-1 and TRBJ2-1; the D gene is possibly TRBD1 (5 bases). From germline, CDR1 is WNHNN and CDR2 SYGVQD (reference sequence). The CDR3 length is 15 residues. Trimming shortened V by 4 bases and J by 5 bases, and 15 bases separated the two germline ends. The CDR3 sequence: CASSGQGANNNEQFF. DNA for the CDR3: TGCGCCAGCAGTGGTCAGGGCGCGAACAACAATGAGCAGTTCTTC.

The DNA for the CDR3 is TGTGCCAGCAGTGAAAGGAACGAAGGGCAGGGGGTTCACGAGCAGTACTTC. Protein: CASSERNEGQGVHEQYF. The chain links TRBV6-1 to TRBJ2-7; 7 nucleotides agree with TRBD1. The ends lost 2 bases at V and 5 bases at J; junction bases unmatched: 15. The CDR3 is made up of 17 amino acids. Looked up from germline, CDR1 is MNHNS and CDR2 is SASEGT.

The V gene is TRBV9, the J gene TRBJ2-3; 9 bases are shared with TRBD2. The CDR3 consists of 16 residues. V shed 3 bases and J 0 bases; nucleotides not matched to a gene: 5. Germline V gene data show CDR1 as SGDLS and CDR2 as YYNGEE. CDR3 sequence reads: CASSARLAASTDTQYF. The CDR3 DNA sequence: TGTGCCAGCAGCGCTCGACTAGCGGCTAGCACAGATACGCAGTATTTT.

There are a few counts of this clone. The chain uses TRBV10-3 and TRBJ2-1; D is possibly TRBD2 (5 bases). The CDR3 is made up of 14 amino acids. CDR1 and CDR2 from the germline V gene are ENHRY and SYGVKD. V was cut by 4 bases and J by 4 bases, with 11 bases left in between. The CDR3 DNA follows: TGTGCCATCAGTGCGGGCAGCGGTTACAATGAGCAGTTCTTC. This codes for CAISAGSGYNEQFF.